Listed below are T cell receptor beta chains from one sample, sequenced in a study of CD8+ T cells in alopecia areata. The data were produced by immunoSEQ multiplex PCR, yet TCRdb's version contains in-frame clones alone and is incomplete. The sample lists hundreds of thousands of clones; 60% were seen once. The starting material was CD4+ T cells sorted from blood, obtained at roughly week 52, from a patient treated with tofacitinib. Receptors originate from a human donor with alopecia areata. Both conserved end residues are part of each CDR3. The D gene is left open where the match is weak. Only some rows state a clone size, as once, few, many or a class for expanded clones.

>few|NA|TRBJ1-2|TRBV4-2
CASSQVVRGTNYGYTF
TGTGCCAGCAGCCAAGTCGTACGGGGAACTAACTATGGCTACACCTTC
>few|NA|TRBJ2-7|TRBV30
CAWTRGSLEQYF
TGTGCCTGGACGCGGGGTTCGTTGGAGCAGTACTTC
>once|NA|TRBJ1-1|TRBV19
CASKGEAVNTEAFF
TGTGCCAGTAAAGGGGAGGCAGTAAACACTGAAGCTTTCTTT
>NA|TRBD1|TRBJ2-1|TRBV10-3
CAISDTQGDNEQFF
TGTGCCATCAGTGACACCCAGGGGGACAATGAGCAGTTCTTC
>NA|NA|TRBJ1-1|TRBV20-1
CSARERTEAFF
TGCAGTGCTAGGGAACGCACTGAAGCTTTCTTT
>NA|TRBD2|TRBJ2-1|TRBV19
CASTTTGGANEQFF
TGTGCCAGTACCACTACCGGGGGGGCTAATGAGCAGTTCTTC
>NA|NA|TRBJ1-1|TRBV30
CAWSPRADTEAFF
TGTGCCTGGAGTCCCAGGGCAGACACTGAAGCTTTCTTT
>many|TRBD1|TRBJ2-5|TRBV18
CASSPVGQGTETQYF
TGTGCCAGCTCACCAGTCGGACAGGGGACAGAGACCCAGTACTTC
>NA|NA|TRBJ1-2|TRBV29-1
CSVEDYRDYGYTF
TGCAGCGTTGAAGATTATAGAGACTATGGCTACACCTTC
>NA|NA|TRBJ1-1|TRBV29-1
CSVEDGAFREAFF
TGCAGCGTTGAAGATGGGGCATTCCGTGAAGCTTTCTTT
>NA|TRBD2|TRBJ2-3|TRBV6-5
CASSFRERGGTDTQYF
TGTGCCAGCAGTTTCCGTGAGCGGGGGGGCACAGATACGCAGTATTTT
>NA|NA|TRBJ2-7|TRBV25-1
CASSVRAEPPYEQYF
TGTGCCAGCAGTGTTAGGGCAGAACCCCCCTACGAGCAGTACTTC
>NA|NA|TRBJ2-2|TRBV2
CASTRDMSAGELFF
TGTGCCAGCACCCGGGACATGTCGGCCGGGGAGCTGTTTTTT
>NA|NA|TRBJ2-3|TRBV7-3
CASSSRAGDTQYF
TGTGCCAGCAGCTCTCGGGCAGGAGATACGCAGTATTTT
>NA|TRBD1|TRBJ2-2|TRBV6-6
CASSEAGGWTGELFF
TGTGCCAGCAGTGAGGCAGGGGGATGGACCGGGGAGCTGTTTTTT
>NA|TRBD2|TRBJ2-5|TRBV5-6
CASSLTSGRETQYF
TGTGCCAGCAGCTTGACTAGCGGGAGAGAGACCCAGTACTTC
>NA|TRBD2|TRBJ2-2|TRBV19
CASSISRGLAGTGELFF
TGTGCCAGTAGTATTTCCCGCGGACTAGCGGGCACCGGGGAGCTGTTTTTT
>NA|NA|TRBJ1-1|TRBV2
CASSLMGSVTEAFF
TGTGCCAGCAGTCTTATGGGGTCTGTCACTGAAGCTTTCTTT
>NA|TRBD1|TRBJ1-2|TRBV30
CAFKTGADYGYTF
TGTGCCTTTAAGACAGGGGCGGACTATGGCTACACCTTC
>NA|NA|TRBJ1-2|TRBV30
CAWIYRYGYTF
TGTGCCTGGATCTACCGTTATGGCTACACCTTC
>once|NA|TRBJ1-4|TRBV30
CACSGTSWNEKLFF
TGTGCCTGCTCTGGGACGTCTTGGAATGAAAAACTGTTTTTT
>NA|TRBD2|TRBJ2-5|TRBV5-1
CASSLFGGGETQYF
TGCGCCAGCAGCTTGTTTGGCGGGGGTGAGACCCAGTACTTC
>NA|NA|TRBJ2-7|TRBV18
CASSPPIGEQYF
TGTGCCAGCTCACCACCGATCGGCGAGCAGTACTTC
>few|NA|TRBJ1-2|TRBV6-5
CASSYMGGGYTF
TGTGCCAGCAGTTACATGGGAGGTGGCTACACCTTC
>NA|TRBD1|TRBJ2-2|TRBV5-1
CASSLDRGPHGELFF
TGCGCCAGCAGTCTGGACAGGGGGCCCCACGGGGAGCTGTTTTTT
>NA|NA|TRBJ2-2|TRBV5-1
CASSLVETGELFF
TGCGCCAGCAGCTTGGTTGAAACCGGGGAGCTGTTTTTT
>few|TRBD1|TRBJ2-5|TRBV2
CASSRDRMETQYF
TGTGCCAGCAGCCGGGACAGGATGGAGACCCAGTACTTC
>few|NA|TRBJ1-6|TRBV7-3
CASSFGGTNSPLHF
TGTGCCAGCAGCTTTGGTGGGACTAATTCACCCCTCCACTTT
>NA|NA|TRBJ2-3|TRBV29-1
CSVDSGERTDTQYF
TGCAGCGTCGACTCAGGGGAACGCACAGATACGCAGTATTTT
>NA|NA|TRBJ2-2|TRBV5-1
CASSSNPDTGELFF
TGCGCCAGCAGCTCGAACCCAGACACCGGGGAGCTGTTTTTT
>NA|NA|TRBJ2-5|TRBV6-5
CASSSTRRTETQYF
TGTGCCAGCAGCTCGACACGGCGGACAGAGACCCAGTACTTC
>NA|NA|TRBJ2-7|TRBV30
CAWSPATSVQYF
TGTGCCTGGAGTCCTGCAACCTCGGTCCAGTACTTC
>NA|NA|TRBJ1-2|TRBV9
CASSTGPGINYGYTF
TGTGCCAGCAGCACCGGACCCGGAATTAACTATGGCTACACCTTC
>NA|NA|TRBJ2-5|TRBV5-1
CASSLAGGETQYF
TGCGCCAGCAGCTTGGCGGGCGGGGAGACCCAGTACTTC
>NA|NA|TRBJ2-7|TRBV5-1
CASSLEGRGYEQYF
TGCGCCAGCAGCTTGGAAGGTCGGGGCTACGAGCAGTACTTC
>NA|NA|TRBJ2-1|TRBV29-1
CSVRNNEQFF
TGCAGCGTCCGCAACAATGAGCAGTTCTTC
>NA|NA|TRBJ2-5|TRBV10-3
CAISEGISPETQYF
TGTGCCATCAGTGAAGGGATTAGCCCAGAGACCCAGTACTTC
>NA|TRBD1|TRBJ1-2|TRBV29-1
CSGRTGQGIGGYTF
TGCAGCGGAAGAACGGGACAGGGTATTGGTGGCTACACCTTC
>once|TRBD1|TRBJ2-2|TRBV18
CASSPPGTGLNTGELFF
TGTGCCAGCTCACCACCGGGGACAGGTCTGAACACCGGGGAGCTGTTTTTT
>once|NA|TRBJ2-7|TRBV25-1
CASRMGAGEQYF
TGTGCCAGCAGGATGGGAGCTGGCGAGCAGTACTTC
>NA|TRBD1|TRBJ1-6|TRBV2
CASSGTGVNSPLHF
TGTGCCAGCAGTGGGACAGGGGTTAATTCACCCCTCCACTTT
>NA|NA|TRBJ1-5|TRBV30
CAWSPGRDQPQHF
TGTGCCTGGAGCCCCGGACGGGATCAGCCCCAGCATTTT
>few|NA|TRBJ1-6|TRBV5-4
CASSLTQGVDSPLHF
TGTGCCAGCAGCCTAACTCAGGGAGTAGATTCACCCCTCCACTTT
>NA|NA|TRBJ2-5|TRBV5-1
CASSLPGAQETQYF
TGCGCCAGCAGCTTACCCGGGGCCCAAGAGACCCAGTACTTC
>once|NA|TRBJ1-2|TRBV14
CASSQAGRYGYTF
TGTGCCAGCAGCCAAGCGGGGCGCTATGGCTACACCTTC
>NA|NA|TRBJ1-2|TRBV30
CAWSVGLANYGYTF
TGTGCCTGGAGTGTGGGGTTAGCTAACTATGGCTACACCTTC